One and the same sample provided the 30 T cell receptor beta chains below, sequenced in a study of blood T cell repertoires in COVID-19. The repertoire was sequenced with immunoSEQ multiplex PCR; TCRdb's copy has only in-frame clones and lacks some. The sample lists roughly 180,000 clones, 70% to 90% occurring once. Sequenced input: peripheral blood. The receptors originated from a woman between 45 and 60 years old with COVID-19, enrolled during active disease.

DNA for the CDR3: TGTGCCAGCAGCTTAGGGGGCTGGATTAATGAAAAACTGTTTTTT. Translating it yields CASSLGGWINEKLFF. The chain has TRBV11-2 and TRBJ1-4, with TRBD1 as a possible D gene (5 bases). CDR3 length: 15 residues. The V and J ends lost 1 base and 4 bases respectively, with 10 bases between them. CDR1 is SGHAT and CDR2 is FQNNGV in the germline V gene.

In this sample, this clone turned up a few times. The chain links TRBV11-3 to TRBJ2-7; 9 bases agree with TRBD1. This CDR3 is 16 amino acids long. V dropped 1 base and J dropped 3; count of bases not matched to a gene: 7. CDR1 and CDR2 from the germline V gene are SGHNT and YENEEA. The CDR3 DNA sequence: TGTGCCAGCAGCTTAGTTGGGACAGGGAGGATCTACGAGCAGTACTTC. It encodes CASSLVGTGRIYEQYF. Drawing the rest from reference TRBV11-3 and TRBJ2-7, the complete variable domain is EAGVVQSPRYKIIEKKQPVAFWCNPISGHNTLYWYLQNLGQGPELLIRYENEEAVDDSQLPKDRFSAERLKGVDSTLKIQPAELGDSAVYLCASSLVGTGRIYEQYFGPGTRLTVT.

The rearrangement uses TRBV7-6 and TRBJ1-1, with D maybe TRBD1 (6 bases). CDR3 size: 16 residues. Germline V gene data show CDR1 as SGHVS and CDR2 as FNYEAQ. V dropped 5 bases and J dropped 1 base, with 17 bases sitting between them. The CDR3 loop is CASSPLGGAGNTEAFF. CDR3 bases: TGTGCCAGCAGCCCCCTGGGGGGGGCGGGGAACACTGAAGCTTTCTTT.

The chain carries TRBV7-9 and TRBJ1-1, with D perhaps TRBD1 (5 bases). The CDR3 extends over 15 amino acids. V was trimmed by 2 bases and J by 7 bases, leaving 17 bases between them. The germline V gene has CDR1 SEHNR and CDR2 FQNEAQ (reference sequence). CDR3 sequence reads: CASSLTTVRTGEAFF. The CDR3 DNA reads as TGTGCCAGCAGCTTAACGACAGTGAGAACAGGTGAAGCTTTCTTT.

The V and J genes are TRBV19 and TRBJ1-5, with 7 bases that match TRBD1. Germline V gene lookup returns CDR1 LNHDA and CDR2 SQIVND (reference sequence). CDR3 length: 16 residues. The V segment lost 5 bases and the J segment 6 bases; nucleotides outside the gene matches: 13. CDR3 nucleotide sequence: TGTGCCAGTAGTGCGGGACTGACAGGGATGAGTCAGCCCCAGCATTTT. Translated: CASSAGLTGMSQPQHF. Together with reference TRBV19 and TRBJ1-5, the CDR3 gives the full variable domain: DGGITQSPKYLFRKEGQNVTLSCEQNLNHDAMYWYRQDPGQGLRLIYYSQIVNDFQKGDIAEGYSVSREKKESFPLTVTSAQKNPTAFYLCASSAGLTGMSQPQHFGDGTRLSIL.

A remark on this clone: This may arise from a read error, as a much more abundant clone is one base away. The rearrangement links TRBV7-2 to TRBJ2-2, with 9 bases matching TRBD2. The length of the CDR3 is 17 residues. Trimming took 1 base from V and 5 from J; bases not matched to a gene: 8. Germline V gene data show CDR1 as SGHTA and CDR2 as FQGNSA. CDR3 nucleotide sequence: TGTGCCAGCAGCTTAGATCGCGGGGGGGCGAGGACCGGGGAGCTGTTTTTT. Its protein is CASSLDRGGARTGELFF.

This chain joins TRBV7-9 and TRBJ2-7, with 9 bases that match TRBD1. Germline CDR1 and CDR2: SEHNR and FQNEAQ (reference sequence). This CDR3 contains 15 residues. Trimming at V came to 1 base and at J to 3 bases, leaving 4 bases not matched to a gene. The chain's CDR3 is CASSLGGQGFYEQYF. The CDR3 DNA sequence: TGTGCCAGCAGCTTAGGGGGACAGGGCTTCTACGAGCAGTACTTC.

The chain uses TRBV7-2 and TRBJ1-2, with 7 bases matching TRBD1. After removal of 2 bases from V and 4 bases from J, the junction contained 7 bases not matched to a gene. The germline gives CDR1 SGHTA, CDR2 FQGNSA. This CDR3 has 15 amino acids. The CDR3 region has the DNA TGTGCCAGCAGCTTATCACAGGGGCCTCTCTATGGCTACACCTTC. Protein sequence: CASSLSQGPLYGYTF.

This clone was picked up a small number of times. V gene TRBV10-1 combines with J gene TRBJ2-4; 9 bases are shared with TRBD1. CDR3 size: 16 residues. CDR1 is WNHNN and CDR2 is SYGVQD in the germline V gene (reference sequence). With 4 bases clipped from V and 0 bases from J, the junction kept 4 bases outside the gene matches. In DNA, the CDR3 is TGCGCCAGCAGTGGGGGACAGGGCTTAGCCAAAAACATTCAGTACTTC. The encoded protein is CASSGGQGLAKNIQYF.

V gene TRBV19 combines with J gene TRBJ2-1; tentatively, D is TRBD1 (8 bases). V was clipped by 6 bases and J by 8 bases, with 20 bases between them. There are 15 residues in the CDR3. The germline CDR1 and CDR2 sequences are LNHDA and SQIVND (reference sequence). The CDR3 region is CASRLQGGAGDEQFF. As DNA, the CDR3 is TGTGCCAGTAGATTACAGGGGGGGGCCGGCGATGAGCAGTTCTTC.

The CDR3 reads CASSLTGGWGTDTQYF. The DNA of the CDR3 is TGTGCCAGCAGCTTAACAGGGGGTTGGGGCACAGATACGCAGTATTTT. V usage is TRBV7-9 and J usage is TRBJ2-3; 8 bases align to TRBD1. Trimming at V came to 2 bases and at J to 1 base, leaving 5 bases not matched to a gene. The CDR3 is 16 residues long. Germline V CDR1 and CDR2: SEHNR, FQNEAQ (reference sequence).

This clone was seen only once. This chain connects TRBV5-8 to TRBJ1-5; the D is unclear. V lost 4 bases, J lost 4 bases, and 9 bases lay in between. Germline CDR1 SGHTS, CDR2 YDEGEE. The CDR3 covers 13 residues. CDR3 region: CASSKEQNQPQHF. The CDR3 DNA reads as TGTGCCAGCAGCAAGGAACAGAATCAGCCCCAGCATTTT.

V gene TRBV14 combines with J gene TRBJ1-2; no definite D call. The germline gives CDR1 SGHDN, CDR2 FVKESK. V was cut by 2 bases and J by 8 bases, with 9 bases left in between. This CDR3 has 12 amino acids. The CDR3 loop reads CASSQSRRGYTF. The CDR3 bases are TGTGCCAGCAGCCAATCGAGGAGGGGCTACACCTTC.

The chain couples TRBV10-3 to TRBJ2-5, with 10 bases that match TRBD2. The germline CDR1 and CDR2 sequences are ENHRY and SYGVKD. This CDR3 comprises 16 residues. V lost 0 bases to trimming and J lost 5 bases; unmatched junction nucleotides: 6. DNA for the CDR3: TGTGCCATCAGTGAGTCGCTAGCGGGGGCCGGGGAGACCCAGTACTTC. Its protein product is CAISESLAGAGETQYF.

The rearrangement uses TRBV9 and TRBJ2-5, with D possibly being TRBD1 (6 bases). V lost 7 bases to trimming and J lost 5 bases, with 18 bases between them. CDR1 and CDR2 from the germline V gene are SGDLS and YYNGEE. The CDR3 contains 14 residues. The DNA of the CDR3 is TGTGCCAGCGGATACAGGGATTCGTGGGAGACCCAGTACTTC. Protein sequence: CASGYRDSWETQYF. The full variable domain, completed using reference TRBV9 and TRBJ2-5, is DSGVTQTPKHLITATGQRVTLRCSPRSGDLSVYWYQQSLDQGLQFLIQYYNGEERAKGNILERFSAQQFPDLHSELNLSSLELGDSALYFCASGYRDSWETQYFGPGTRLLVL.

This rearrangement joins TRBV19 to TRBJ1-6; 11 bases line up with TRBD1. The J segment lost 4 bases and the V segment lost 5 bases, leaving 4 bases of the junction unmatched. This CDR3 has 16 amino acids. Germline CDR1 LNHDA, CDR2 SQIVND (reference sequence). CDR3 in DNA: TGTGCCAGTAGTCTCGGGACAGGGGGATATAATTCACCCCTCCACTTT. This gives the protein CASSLGTGGYNSPLHF.

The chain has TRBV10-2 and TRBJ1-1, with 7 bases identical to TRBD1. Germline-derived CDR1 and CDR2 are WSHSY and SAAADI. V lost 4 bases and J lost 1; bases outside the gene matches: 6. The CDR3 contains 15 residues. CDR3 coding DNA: TGCGCCAGCAGTGGGGGGACAGATCAGAACACTGAAGCTTTCTTT. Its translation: CASSGGTDQNTEAFF.

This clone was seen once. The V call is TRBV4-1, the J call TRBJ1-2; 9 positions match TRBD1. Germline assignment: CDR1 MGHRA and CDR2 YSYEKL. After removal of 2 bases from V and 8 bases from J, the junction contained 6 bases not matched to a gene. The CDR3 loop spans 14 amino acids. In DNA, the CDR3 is TGCGCCAGCAGCCAACCCGGGACAGGGACCGGCTACACCTTC. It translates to CASSQPGTGTGYTF.

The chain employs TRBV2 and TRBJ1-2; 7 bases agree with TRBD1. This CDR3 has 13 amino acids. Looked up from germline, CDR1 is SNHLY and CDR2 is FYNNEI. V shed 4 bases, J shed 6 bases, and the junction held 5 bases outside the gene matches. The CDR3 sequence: CASSVDREHGYTF. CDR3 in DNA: TGTGCCAGCAGTGTAGACAGGGAACATGGCTACACCTTC.

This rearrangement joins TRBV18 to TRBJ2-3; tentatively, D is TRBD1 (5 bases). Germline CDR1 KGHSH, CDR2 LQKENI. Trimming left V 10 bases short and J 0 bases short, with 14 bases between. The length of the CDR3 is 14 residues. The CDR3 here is CATTGLFSTDTQYF. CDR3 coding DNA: TGTGCCACCACAGGTTTGTTCAGCACAGATACGCAGTATTTT. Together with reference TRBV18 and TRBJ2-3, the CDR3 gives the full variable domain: NAGVMQNPRHLVRRRGQEARLRCSPMKGHSHVYWYRQLPEEGLKFMVYLQKENIIDESGMPKERFSAEFPKEGPSILRIQQVVRGDSAAYFCATTGLFSTDTQYFGPGTRLTVL.

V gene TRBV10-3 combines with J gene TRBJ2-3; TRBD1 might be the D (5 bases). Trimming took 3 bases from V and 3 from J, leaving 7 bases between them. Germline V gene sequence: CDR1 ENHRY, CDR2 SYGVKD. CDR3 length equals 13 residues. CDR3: CAISEQETDTQYF. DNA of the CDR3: TGTGCCATCAGTGAACAGGAAACAGATACGCAGTATTTT.

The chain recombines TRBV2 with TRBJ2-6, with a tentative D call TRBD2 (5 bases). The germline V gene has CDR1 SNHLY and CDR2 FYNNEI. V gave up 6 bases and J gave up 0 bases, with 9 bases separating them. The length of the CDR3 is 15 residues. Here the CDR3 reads CASRRAPSGANVLTF. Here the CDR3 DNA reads TGTGCCAGCAGGAGGGCCCCCTCTGGGGCCAACGTCCTGACTTTC.

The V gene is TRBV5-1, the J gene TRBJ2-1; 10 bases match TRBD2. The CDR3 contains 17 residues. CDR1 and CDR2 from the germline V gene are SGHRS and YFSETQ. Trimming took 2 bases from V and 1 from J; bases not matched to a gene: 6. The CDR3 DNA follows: TGCGCCAGCAGCTTCCCGGAAGCGGGGGGGTCCTACAATGAGCAGTTCTTC. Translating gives CASSFPEAGGSYNEQFF.

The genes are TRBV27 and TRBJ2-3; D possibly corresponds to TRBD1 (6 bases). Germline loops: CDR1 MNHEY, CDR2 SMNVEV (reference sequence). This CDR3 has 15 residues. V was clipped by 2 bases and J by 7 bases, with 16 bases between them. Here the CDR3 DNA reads TGTGCCAGCAGTTTAGGACCGAACAGGGTTAATACGCAGTATTTT. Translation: CASSLGPNRVNTQYF.

The CDR3 is CASGAGAGTVNTGELFF. CDR3 bases: TGTGCTAGTGGCGCCGGGGCGGGGACAGTGAACACCGGGGAGCTGTTTTTT. The J gene is TRBJ2-2, the V gene TRBV12-5, with TRBD1 as a possible D gene (7 bases). The CDR3 has 17 residues. Germline-derived CDR1 and CDR2 are LGHNT and FRNRAP. Trimming removed 6 bases from V and 1 base from J, with 18 bases in between.

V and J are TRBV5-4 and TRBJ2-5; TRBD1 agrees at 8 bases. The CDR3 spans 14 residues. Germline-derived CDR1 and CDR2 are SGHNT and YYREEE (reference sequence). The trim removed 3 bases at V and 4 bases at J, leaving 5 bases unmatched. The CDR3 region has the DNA TGTGCCAGCAGCTCTCAAGGGACAGGAGAGACCCAGTACTTC. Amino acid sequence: CASSSQGTGETQYF.

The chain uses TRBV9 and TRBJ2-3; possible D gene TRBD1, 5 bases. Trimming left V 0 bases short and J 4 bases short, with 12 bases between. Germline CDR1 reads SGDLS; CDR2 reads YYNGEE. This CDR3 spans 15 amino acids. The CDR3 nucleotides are TGTGCCAGCAGCGTAGTCCAGGGTTTCCCAGATACGCAGTATTTT. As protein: CASSVVQGFPDTQYF.

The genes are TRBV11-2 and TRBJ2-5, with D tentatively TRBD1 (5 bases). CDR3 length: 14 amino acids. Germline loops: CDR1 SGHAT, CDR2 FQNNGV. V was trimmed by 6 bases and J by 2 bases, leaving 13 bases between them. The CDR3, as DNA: TGTGCCAGCAGGGTGTTGCAGGGTCAAGAGACCCAGTACTTC. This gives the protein CASRVLQGQETQYF. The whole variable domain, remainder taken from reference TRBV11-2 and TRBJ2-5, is EAGVAQSPRYKIIEKRQSVAFWCNPISGHATLYWYQQILGQGPKLLIQFQNNGVVDDSQLPKDRFSAERLKGVDSTLKIQPAKLEDSAVYLCASRVLQGQETQYFGPGTRLLVL.

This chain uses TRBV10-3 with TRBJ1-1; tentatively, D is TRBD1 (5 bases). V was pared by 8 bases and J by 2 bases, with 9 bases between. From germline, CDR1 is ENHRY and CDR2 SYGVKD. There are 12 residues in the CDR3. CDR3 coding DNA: TGTGCCATCGAGGACACTAACACTGAAGCTTTCTTT. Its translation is CAIEDTNTEAFF.

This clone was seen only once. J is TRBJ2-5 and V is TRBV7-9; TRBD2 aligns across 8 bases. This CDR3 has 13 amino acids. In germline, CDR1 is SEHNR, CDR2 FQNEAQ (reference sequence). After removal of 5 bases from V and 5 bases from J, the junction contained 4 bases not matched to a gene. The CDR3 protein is CASSAGTRETQYF. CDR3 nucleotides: TGTGCCAGCAGCGCCGGGACTAGGGAGACCCAGTACTTC.